Listed below are T cell receptor beta chains from one sample, sequenced in a study of memory CD4+ T cells and cytomegalovirus serostatus. Generated by immunoSEQ multiplex PCR, the TCRdb table keeps only in-frame clones and is missing some. The repertoire holds about 45,000 clones, with 76% as singletons. The sample was memory CD4+ T cells from blood. These receptors all stem from an adult in good health and CMV-seronegative. Both conserved end residues are part of each CDR3. A D gene is named only where the DNA matches it firmly. Not every row has a clone size; where given, it reads once, few, many or a size class.

V: TRBV27
J: TRBJ1-3
D: -
length: 12
size: -
DNA: TGTGCCAGCAGCGTATCAGGAAACACCATATATTTT
CDR3: CASSVSGNTIYF

V: TRBV7-8
J: TRBJ2-5
D: TRBD2
length: 13
size: -
DNA: TGTGCCAGCAGCCTAGCGGGGGTAGAGACCCAGTACTTC
CDR3: CASSLAGVETQYF

V: TRBV5-1
J: TRBJ2-2
D: -
length: 15
size: -
DNA: TGCGCCAGCAGCTTGCAAACAGGGCGGACCGGGGAGCTGTTTTTT
CDR3: CASSLQTGRTGELFF

V: TRBV6-1
J: TRBJ2-5
D: TRBD2
length: 17
size: -
DNA: TGTGCCAGCAGTGTCGGGATTAGCGGGGGGGTTCAAGAGACCCAGTACTTC
CDR3: CASSVGISGGVQETQYF

V: TRBV4-1
J: TRBJ2-7
D: -
length: 17
size: -
DNA: TGCGCCAGCAGCCAAGTAGTTTTTGGTGCGGACACCTACGAGCAGTACTTC
CDR3: CASSQVVFGADTYEQYF

V: TRBV7-8
J: TRBJ2-7
D: -
length: 17
size: -
DNA: TGTGCCAGCAGCTTAGAAGTAGGAACCACCATCTCCTACGAGCAGTACTTC
CDR3: CASSLEVGTTISYEQYF

V: TRBV28
J: TRBJ2-1
D: TRBD2
length: 17
size: -
DNA: TGTGCCAGCAGCTCAGACTCGGGACTAGCGGGCGGTAATGAGCAGTTCTTC
CDR3: CASSSDSGLAGGNEQFF

V: TRBV11-2
J: TRBJ2-7
D: -
length: 15
size: -
DNA: TGTGCCAGCAGCGCCGCAGCGGCCCGTTCCTACGAGCAGTACTTC
CDR3: CASSAAAARSYEQYF

V: TRBV27
J: TRBJ2-3
D: -
length: 14
size: -
DNA: TGTGCCAGCAGTCCGACCCCCCGCACAGATACGCAGTATTTT
CDR3: CASSPTPRTDTQYF

V: TRBV27
J: TRBJ1-5
D: -
length: 17
size: -
DNA: TGTGCCAGCAGTTTATCGTACGGAAGGGTTGACAATCAGCCCCAGCATTTT
CDR3: CASSLSYGRVDNQPQHF

V: TRBV19
J: TRBJ1-2
D: -
length: 11
size: once
DNA: TGTGCCAGTACCAAATACTATGGCTACACCTTC
CDR3: CASTKYYGYTF

V: TRBV6-5
J: TRBJ1-6
D: TRBD1
length: 15
size: -
DNA: TGTGCCAGCAGCCGAGCGGGACAGGGACATTCACCCCTCCACTTT
CDR3: CASSRAGQGHSPLHF

V: TRBV19
J: TRBJ1-5
D: TRBD1
length: 15
size: medium-sized
DNA: TGTGCCAGTACCGCTGACAGGGTTAGCAATCAGCCCCAGCATTTT
CDR3: CASTADRVSNQPQHF

V: TRBV11-3
J: TRBJ2-7
D: TRBD1
length: 13
size: -
DNA: TGTGCCAGCAGCTTGGGGACAGGGGGCGAGCAGTACTTC
CDR3: CASSLGTGGEQYF

V: TRBV7-3
J: TRBJ2-2
D: TRBD2
length: 15
size: -
DNA: TGTGCCAGCAGCTTAGGACTAGTCAACACCGGGGAGCTGTTTTTT
CDR3: CASSLGLVNTGELFF

V: TRBV20-1
J: TRBJ2-5
D: TRBD2
length: 11
size: -
DNA: TGTGGGGGGACTAGTTCGGGGACCCAGTACTTC
CDR3: CGGTSSGTQYF

V: TRBV4-1
J: TRBJ1-6
D: -
length: 16
size: -
DNA: TGCGCCAGCAGCCAGAGCGGACAGCCGAGGGATTCACCCCTCCACTTT
CDR3: CASSQSGQPRDSPLHF

V: TRBV2
J: TRBJ1-1
D: TRBD1
length: 14
size: -
DNA: TGTGCCAGCAGAGAGACAGGGAGGTACACTGAAGCTTTCTTT
CDR3: CASRETGRYTEAFF

V: TRBV4-1
J: TRBJ2-1
D: TRBD2
length: 17
size: few
DNA: TGCGCCAGCAGCCCCAAGTCCGGGACTACCCTAATCAATGAGCAGTTCTTC
CDR3: CASSPKSGTTLINEQFF

V: TRBV7-9
J: TRBJ2-3
D: -
length: 16
size: -
DNA: TGTGCCAGCAGCTTAGACTTAACAAAACCCACAGATACGCAGTATTTT
CDR3: CASSLDLTKPTDTQYF

V: TRBV19
J: TRBJ2-5
D: -
length: 13
size: few
DNA: TGTGCCAGTAGTATTCGTGTCCAAGAGACCCAGTACTTC
CDR3: CASSIRVQETQYF

V: TRBV19
J: TRBJ1-1
D: -
length: 14
size: -
DNA: TGTGCCAGTAGTATACCAGGGCTGAACACTGAAGCTTTCTTT
CDR3: CASSIPGLNTEAFF

V: TRBV28
J: TRBJ2-7
D: TRBD2
length: 14
size: -
DNA: TGTGCCAGCAGTTCTAGCGGGGTCCGCTACGAGCAGTACTTC
CDR3: CASSSSGVRYEQYF

V: TRBV6-6
J: TRBJ1-4
D: -
length: 12
size: -
DNA: TGTGCCAGCAGTTTGAGTGGGGAAAAACTGTTTTTT
CDR3: CASSLSGEKLFF

V: TRBV19
J: TRBJ1-3
D: -
length: 14
size: -
DNA: TGTGCCACCACGGTGGGTAGTCCTGGAAACACCATATATTTT
CDR3: CATTVGSPGNTIYF

V: TRBV4-1
J: TRBJ1-6
D: -
length: 16
size: few
DNA: TGCGCCAGCAGCCAGTACACGAGCTCCTATAATTCACCCCTCCACTTT
CDR3: CASSQYTSSYNSPLHF

V: TRBV5-6
J: TRBJ1-6
D: -
length: 17
size: -
DNA: TGTGCCAGCAGCTTGAACAGCCTGAGCTCCTATAATTCACCCCTCCACTTT
CDR3: CASSLNSLSSYNSPLHF

V: TRBV2
J: TRBJ2-3
D: -
length: 16
size: -
DNA: TGTGCCAGCAGTGAAAAGGTGGGATCAAGCACAGATACGCAGTATTTT
CDR3: CASSEKVGSSTDTQYF

V: TRBV30
J: TRBJ1-6
D: -
length: 15
size: -
DNA: TGTGCCTGGAGTGTAAGGGGATCCTATAATTCACCCCTCCACTTT
CDR3: CAWSVRGSYNSPLHF

V: TRBV5-1
J: TRBJ1-2
D: -
length: 15
size: -
DNA: TGCGCCAGCAGCCCCCGGGGGGGGTCGAACTATGGCTACACCTTC
CDR3: CASSPRGGSNYGYTF

V: TRBV7-3
J: TRBJ1-1
D: TRBD1
length: 16
size: -
DNA: TGTGCCAGCAGGCTCACCCCGGGACAGTCCTACACTGAAGCTTTCTTT
CDR3: CASRLTPGQSYTEAFF

V: TRBV7-3
J: TRBJ2-7
D: TRBD2
length: 15
size: -
DNA: TGTGCCAGCAGCTTCGGACTAGGCGCCAACTACGAGCAGTACTTC
CDR3: CASSFGLGANYEQYF

V: TRBV4-2
J: TRBJ1-4
D: -
length: 16
size: few
DNA: TGTGCCAGCAGCCAACCCGACCGAGAGAGTAATGAAAAACTGTTTTTT
CDR3: CASSQPDRESNEKLFF

V: TRBV30
J: TRBJ1-3
D: -
length: 13
size: -
DNA: TGTGCCCGGAGGGGGATCTCTGGAAACACCATATATTTT
CDR3: CARRGISGNTIYF

V: TRBV5-4
J: TRBJ2-3
D: -
length: 15
size: -
DNA: TGTGCCAGCAGCTTGACGGGCGGGAGCACAGATACGCAGTATTTT
CDR3: CASSLTGGSTDTQYF

V: TRBV28
J: TRBJ2-1
D: TRBD2
length: 21
size: -
DNA: TGTGCCAGCAGTTTAAGGCGTCCGGGACTAGCGGGGGGAGGCTCCTACAATGAGCAGTTCTTC
CDR3: CASSLRRPGLAGGGSYNEQFF

V: TRBV7-2
J: TRBJ2-1
D: TRBD2
length: 16
size: few
DNA: TGTGCCAGCAGCCCTACACTAGCGGGGGAGTACAATGAGCAGTTCTTC
CDR3: CASSPTLAGEYNEQFF

V: TRBV19
J: TRBJ1-5
D: TRBD1
length: 16
size: -
DNA: TGTGCCGCCGCGCAACGGTCGGGACAGAGCAATCAGCCCCAGCATTTT
CDR3: CAAAQRSGQSNQPQHF

V: TRBV30
J: TRBJ2-5
D: TRBD1
length: 17
size: -
DNA: TGTGCCTGGACCTCTTGGGGCGGACAGGGGGCGGGAGAGACCCAGTACTTC
CDR3: CAWTSWGGQGAGETQYF

V: TRBV2
J: TRBJ2-5
D: -
length: 15
size: -
DNA: TGTGCCAGCAGTGGTGGGGGGCAGTCCTCGGAGACCCAGTACTTC
CDR3: CASSGGGQSSETQYF

V: TRBV11-3
J: TRBJ2-1
D: TRBD2
length: 15
size: -
DNA: TGTGCCAGCAGCTTAGAAGCGGGGGAATACAATGAGCAGTTCTTC
CDR3: CASSLEAGEYNEQFF

V: TRBV28
J: TRBJ2-1
D: -
length: 11
size: -
DNA: TGTGCCAGCAGTTATCAGGCTGAGCAGTTCTTC
CDR3: CASSYQAEQFF

V: TRBV6-1
J: TRBJ2-7
D: -
length: 11
size: -
DNA: TGTGCCAGCAGTGAAGGGAACGAGCAGTACTTC
CDR3: CASSEGNEQYF

V: TRBV19
J: TRBJ2-7
D: -
length: 17
size: -
DNA: TGTGCCAGTAGTATCGGGGGAGGTGGGCGTCCGTCCTACGAGCAGTACTTC
CDR3: CASSIGGGGRPSYEQYF

V: TRBV6-1
J: TRBJ1-4
D: -
length: 13
size: -
DNA: TGTGCCAGCAGCGAAACCAGGGGTGAAAAACTGTTTTTT
CDR3: CASSETRGEKLFF

V: TRBV10-1
J: TRBJ2-2
D: -
length: 13
size: -
DNA: TGCGCCAGCAGTGAGCGGGGACTCGGGGAGCTGTTTTTT
CDR3: CASSERGLGELFF

V: TRBV30
J: TRBJ1-2
D: -
length: 12
size: -
DNA: TGTGCCTGGAGTGTGGGCCGGCAGGGCGATACCTTC
CDR3: CAWSVGRQGDTF

V: TRBV29-1
J: TRBJ1-4
D: -
length: 13
size: -
DNA: TGCAGCGTCCAACAGACAACTAATGAAAAACTGTTTTTT
CDR3: CSVQQTTNEKLFF

V: TRBV9
J: TRBJ1-5
D: -
length: 13
size: -
DNA: TGTGCCAGCAGCTTCAATACCAATCAGCCCCAGCATTTT
CDR3: CASSFNTNQPQHF

V: TRBV7-9
J: TRBJ1-4
D: -
length: 14
size: -
DNA: TGTGCCAGCAGCTTGGGAATGGCTAATGAAAAACTGTTTTTT
CDR3: CASSLGMANEKLFF